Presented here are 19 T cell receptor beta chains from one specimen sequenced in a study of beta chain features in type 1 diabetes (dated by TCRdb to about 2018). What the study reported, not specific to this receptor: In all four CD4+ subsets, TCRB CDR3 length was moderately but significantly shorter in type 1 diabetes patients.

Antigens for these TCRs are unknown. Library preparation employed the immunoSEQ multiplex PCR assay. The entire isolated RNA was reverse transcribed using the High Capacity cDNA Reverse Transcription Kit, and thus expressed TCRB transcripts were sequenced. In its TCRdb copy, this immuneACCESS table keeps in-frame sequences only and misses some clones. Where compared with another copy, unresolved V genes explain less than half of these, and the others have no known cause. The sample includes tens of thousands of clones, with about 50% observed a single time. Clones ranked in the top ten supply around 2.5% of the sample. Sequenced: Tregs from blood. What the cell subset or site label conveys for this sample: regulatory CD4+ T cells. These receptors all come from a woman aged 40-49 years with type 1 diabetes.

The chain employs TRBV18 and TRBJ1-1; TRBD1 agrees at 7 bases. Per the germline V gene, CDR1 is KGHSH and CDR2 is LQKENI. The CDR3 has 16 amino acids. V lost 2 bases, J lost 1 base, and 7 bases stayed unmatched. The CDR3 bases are TGTGCCAGCTCACCAATCCGACAGGGAGGGAACACTGAAGCTTTCTTT. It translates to CASSPIRQGGNTEAFF.

CDR3 amino acids: CASGHIGANTEAFF. The CDR3 DNA is TGTGCCAGTGGACACATTGGGGCAAACACTGAAGCTTTCTTT. The chain links TRBV19 to TRBJ1-1; D is possibly TRBD1 (5 bases). From germline, CDR1 is LNHDA and CDR2 SQIVND (reference sequence). Trimming removed 8 bases at V and 2 bases at J, with 15 bases between. This CDR3 contains 14 residues. Combining the CDR3 with reference TRBV19 and TRBJ1-1 gives the whole variable domain DGGITQSPKYLFRKEGQNVTLSCEQNLNHDAMYWYRQDPGQGLRLIYYSQIVNDFQKGDIAEGYSVSREKKESFPLTVTSAQKNPTAFYLCASGHIGANTEAFFGQGTRLTVV.

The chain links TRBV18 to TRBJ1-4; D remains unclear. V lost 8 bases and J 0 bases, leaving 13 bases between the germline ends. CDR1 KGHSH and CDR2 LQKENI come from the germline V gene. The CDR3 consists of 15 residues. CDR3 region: CASQRGPATNEKLFF. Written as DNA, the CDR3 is TGTGCCAGCCAACGGGGTCCTGCAACTAATGAAAAACTGTTTTTT. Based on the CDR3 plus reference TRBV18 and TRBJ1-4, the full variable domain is NAGVMQNPRHLVRRRGQEARLRCSPMKGHSHVYWYRQLPEEGLKFMVYLQKENIIDESGMPKERFSAEFPKEGPSILRIQQVVRGDSAAYFCASQRGPATNEKLFFGSGTQLSVL.

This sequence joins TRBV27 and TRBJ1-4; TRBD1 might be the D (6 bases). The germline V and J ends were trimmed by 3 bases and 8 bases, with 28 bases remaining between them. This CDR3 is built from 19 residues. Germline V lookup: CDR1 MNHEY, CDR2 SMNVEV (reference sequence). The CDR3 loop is CASSFDLEDSDPWEEKLFF. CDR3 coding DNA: TGTGCCAGCAGTTTCGATTTAGAGGACAGCGACCCGTGGGAAGAAAAACTGTTTTTT. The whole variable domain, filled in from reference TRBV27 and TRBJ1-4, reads EAQVTQNPRYLITVTGKKLTVTCSQNMNHEYMSWYRQDPGLGLRQIYYSMNVEVTDKGDVPEGYKVSRKEKRNFPLILESPSPNQTSLYFCASSFDLEDSDPWEEKLFFGSGTQLSVL.

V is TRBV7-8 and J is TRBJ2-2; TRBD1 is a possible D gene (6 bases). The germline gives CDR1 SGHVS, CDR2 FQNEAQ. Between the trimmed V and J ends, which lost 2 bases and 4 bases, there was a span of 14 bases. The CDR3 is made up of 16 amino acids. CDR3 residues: CASSLRQLQGTGELFF. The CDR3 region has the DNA TGTGCCAGCAGCTTAAGGCAATTACAGGGCACCGGGGAGCTGTTTTTT. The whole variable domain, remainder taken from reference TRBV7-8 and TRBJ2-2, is GAGVSQSPRYKVAKRGQDVALRCDPISGHVSLFWYQQALGQGPEFLTYFQNEAQLDKSGLPSDRFFAERPEGSVSTLKIQRTQQEDSAVYLCASSLRQLQGTGELFFGEGSRLTVL.

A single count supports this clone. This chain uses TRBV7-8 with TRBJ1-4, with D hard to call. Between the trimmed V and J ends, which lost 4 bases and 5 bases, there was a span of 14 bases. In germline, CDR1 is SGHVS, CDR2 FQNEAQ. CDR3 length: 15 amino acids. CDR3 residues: CASSSPTGRNEKLFF. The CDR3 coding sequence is TGTGCCAGCAGCTCCCCCACGGGGAGGAATGAAAAACTGTTTTTT.

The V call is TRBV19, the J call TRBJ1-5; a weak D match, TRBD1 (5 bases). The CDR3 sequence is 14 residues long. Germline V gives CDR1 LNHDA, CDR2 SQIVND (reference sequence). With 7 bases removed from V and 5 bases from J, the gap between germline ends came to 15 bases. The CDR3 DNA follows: TGTGCCAGTAAATGGGCAGGGCAATATCAGCCCCAGCATTTT. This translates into CASKWAGQYQPQHF.

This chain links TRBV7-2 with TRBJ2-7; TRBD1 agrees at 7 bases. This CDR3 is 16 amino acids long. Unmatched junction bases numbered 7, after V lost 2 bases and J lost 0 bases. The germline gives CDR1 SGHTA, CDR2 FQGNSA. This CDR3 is CASSLRVRDSSYEQYF. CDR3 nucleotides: TGTGCCAGCAGCTTACGTGTTAGGGACAGCTCCTACGAGCAGTACTTC.

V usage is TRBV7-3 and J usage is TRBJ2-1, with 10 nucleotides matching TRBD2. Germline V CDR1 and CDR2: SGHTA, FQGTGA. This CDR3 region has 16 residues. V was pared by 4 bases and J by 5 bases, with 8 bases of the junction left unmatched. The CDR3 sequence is CASSSPLAGVNNEQFF. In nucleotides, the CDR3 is TGTGCCAGCAGCTCCCCTCTAGCGGGAGTTAACAATGAGCAGTTCTTC.

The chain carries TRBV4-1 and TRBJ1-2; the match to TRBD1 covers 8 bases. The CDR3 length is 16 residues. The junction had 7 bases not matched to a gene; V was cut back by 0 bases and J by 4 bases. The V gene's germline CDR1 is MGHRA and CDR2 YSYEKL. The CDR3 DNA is TGCGCCAGCAGCCAAGACGGCTACAGGGGGGCCTATGGCTACACCTTC. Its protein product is CASSQDGYRGAYGYTF.

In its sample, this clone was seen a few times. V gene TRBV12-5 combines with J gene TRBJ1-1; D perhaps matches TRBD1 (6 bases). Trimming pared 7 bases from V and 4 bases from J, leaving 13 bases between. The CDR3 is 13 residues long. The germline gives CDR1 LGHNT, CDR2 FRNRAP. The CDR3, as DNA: TGTGCTAGTGCCTCAGGGGATGGCACTGAAGCTTTCTTT. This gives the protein CASASGDGTEAFF. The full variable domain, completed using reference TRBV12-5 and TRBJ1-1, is DARVTQTPRHKVTEMGQEVTMRCQPILGHNTVFWYRQTMMQGLELLAYFRNRAPLDDSGMPKDRFSAEMPDATLATLKIQPSEPRDSAVYFCASASGDGTEAFFGQGTRLTVV.

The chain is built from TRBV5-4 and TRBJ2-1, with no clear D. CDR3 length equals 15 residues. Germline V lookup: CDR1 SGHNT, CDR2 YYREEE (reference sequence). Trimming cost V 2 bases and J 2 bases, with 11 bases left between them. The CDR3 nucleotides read TGTGCCAGCAGCTTAACCCCGAGCGCCTACAATGAGCAGTTCTTC. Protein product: CASSLTPSAYNEQFF.

In nucleotides, the CDR3 is TGTGCCAGCAGCCCCGCTCAACGGGAGCTGAATACGCAGTATTTT. This sequence encodes CASSPAQRELNTQYF. The genes are TRBV7-2 and TRBJ2-3, with a weak D call TRBD2 (6 bases). The germline V gene has CDR1 SGHTA and CDR2 FQGNSA. The V end was cut by 5 bases, the J end by 7 bases, with 19 bases between. This CDR3 spans 15 amino acids.

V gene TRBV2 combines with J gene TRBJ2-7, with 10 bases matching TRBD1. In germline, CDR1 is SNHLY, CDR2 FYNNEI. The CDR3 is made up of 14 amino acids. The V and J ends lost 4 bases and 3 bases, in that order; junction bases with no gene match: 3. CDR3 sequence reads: CASSGTGGDYEQYF. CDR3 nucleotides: TGTGCCAGCAGTGGGACAGGGGGGGACTACGAGCAGTACTTC. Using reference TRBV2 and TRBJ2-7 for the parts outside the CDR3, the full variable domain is EPEVTQTPSHQVTQMGQEVILRCVPISNHLYFYWYRQILGQKVEFLVSFYNNEISEKSEIFDDQFSVERPDGSNFTLKIRSTKLEDSAMYFCASSGTGGDYEQYFGPGTRLTVT.

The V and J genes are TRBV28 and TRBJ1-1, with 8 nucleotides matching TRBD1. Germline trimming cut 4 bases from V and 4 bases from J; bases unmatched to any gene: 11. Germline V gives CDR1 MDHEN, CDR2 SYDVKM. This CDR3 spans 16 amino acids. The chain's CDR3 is CASSSGTGPLGTEAFF. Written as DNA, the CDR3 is TGTGCCAGCAGTTCTGGGACAGGCCCTTTGGGCACTGAAGCTTTCTTT.

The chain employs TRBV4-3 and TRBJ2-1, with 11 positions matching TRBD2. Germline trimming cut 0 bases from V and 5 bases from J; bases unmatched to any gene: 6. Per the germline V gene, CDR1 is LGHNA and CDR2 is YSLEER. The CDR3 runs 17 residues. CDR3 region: CASSQDRLAGGNNEQFF. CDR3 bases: TGCGCCAGCAGCCAAGATCGGCTAGCGGGGGGTAACAATGAGCAGTTCTTC.

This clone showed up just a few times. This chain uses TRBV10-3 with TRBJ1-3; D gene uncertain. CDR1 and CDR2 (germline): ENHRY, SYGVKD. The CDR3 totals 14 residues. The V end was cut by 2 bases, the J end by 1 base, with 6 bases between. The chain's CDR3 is CAISEAGSGNTIYF. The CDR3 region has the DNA TGTGCCATCAGTGAGGCGGGTTCTGGAAACACCATATATTTT.

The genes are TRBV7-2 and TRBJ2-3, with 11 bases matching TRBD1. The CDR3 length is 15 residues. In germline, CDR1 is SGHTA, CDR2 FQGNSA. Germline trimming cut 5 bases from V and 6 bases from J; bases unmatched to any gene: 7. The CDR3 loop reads CASSTWTGGSDTQYF. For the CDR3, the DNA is TGTGCCAGCAGCACCTGGACAGGGGGCTCTGATACGCAGTATTTT.

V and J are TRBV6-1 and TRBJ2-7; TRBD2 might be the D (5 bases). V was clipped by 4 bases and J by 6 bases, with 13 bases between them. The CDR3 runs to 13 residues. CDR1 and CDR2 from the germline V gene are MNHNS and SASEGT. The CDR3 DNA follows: TGTGCCAGCAGTGGCATCACTGAGGGCGAGCAGTACTTC. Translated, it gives CASSGITEGEQYF.